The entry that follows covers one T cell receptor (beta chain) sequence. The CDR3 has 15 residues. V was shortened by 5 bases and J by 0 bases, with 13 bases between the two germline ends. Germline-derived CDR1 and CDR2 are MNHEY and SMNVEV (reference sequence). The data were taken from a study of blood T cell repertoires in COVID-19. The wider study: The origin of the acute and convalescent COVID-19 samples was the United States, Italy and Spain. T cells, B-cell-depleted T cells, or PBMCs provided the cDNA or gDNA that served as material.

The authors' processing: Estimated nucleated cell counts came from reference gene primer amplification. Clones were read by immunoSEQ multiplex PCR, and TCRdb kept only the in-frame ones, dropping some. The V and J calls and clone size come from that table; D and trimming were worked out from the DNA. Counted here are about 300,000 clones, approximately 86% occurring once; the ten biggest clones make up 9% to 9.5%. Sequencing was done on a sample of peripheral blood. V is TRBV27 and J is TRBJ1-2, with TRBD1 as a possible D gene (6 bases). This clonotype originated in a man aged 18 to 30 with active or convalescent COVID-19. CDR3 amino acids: CASSPEYRANYGYTF. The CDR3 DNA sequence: TGTGCCAGCAGTCCGGAATACAGGGCTAACTATGGCTACACCTTC.